Each of the 7 T cell receptor beta chains below was sequenced from the same sample in a study of shared clonotypes between healthy human individuals (dated by TCRdb to the early 2020s). The method behind the library was the immunoSEQ multiplex PCR assay. TCRdb took this table from immuneACCESS and kept in-frame rearrangements with V and J called. Such tables lack part of the clones; where checked against another copy, unresolved V genes explain under half of the gap, and the rest is unexplained. For this sample there are approximately 980,000 clones; less than 85% appear just once. The ten largest account for over 1.3% of the sample. Sequencing was done on a sample of memory CD4+ T cells sorted from blood. Interpreted using the paper, the cell subset or site label stands for: CD45RA-negative fraction. Every receptor here comes from a man younger than 35 in good health.

V usage is TRBV7-2 and J usage is TRBJ1-6; 10 nucleotides align to TRBD1. CDR3 length: 16 amino acids. V lost 4 bases and J lost 8; bases outside the gene matches: 8. CDR1 and CDR2 from the germline V gene are SGHTA and FQGNSA. In DNA form, the CDR3 reads TGTGCCAGCAGCTCCAGGACAGGGGGGATAGATTCACCCCTCCACTTT. Amino acid sequence: CASSSRTGGIDSPLHF.

This clone was detected only a few times. The genes are TRBV18 and TRBJ2-7; weak D call: TRBD1 (6 bases). This CDR3 spans 15 amino acids. CDR1 KGHSH and CDR2 LQKENI come from the germline V gene. The V end was cut by 2 bases, the J end by 0 bases, with 11 bases between. The CDR3 reads CASSPSGAGSYEQYF. The DNA of the CDR3 is TGTGCCAGCTCACCATCAGGGGCGGGCTCCTACGAGCAGTACTTC.

Here the CDR3 reads CATARDRGRTEAFF. In DNA, the CDR3 is TGTGCCACCGCCCGAGACAGGGGGCGGACTGAAGCTTTCTTT. The rearrangement links TRBV15 to TRBJ1-1; 10 nucleotides agree with TRBD1. In germline, CDR1 is LNHNV, CDR2 YYDKDF (reference sequence). CDR3 length: 14 amino acids. The ends lost 8 bases at V and 5 bases at J; junction bases unmatched: 8.

The chain is built from TRBV5-4 and TRBJ2-1; 8 bases match TRBD1. Germline V lookup: CDR1 SGHNT, CDR2 YYREEE (reference sequence). J was trimmed by 5 bases and V by 1 base; bases with no gene match: 5. The CDR3 has 15 amino acids. CDR3 protein: CASSLPTGGNNEQFF. The CDR3 DNA is TGTGCCAGCAGCTTGCCTACAGGGGGGAACAATGAGCAGTTCTTC.

The chain is built from TRBV29-1 and TRBJ2-7, with D tentatively TRBD1 (6 bases). V shed 7 bases and J shed 2 bases, with 18 bases lying between them. The CDR3 runs to 14 residues. Germline CDR1 SQVTM, CDR2 ANQGSEA. For the CDR3, the DNA is TGCAGCGCCGCCCCACAGGGAAATACCTACGAGCAGTACTTC. As protein: CSAAPQGNTYEQYF.

This clone was picked up a small number of times. The chain has TRBV14 and TRBJ2-3; D is ambiguous. The V and J ends lost 3 bases and 2 bases respectively, with 9 bases between them. This CDR3 spans 14 amino acids. The V gene's germline CDR1 is SGHDN and CDR2 FVKESK. The CDR3 spells CASSQRSPTDTQYF. Written as DNA, the CDR3 is TGTGCCAGCAGCCAGCGGAGTCCCACAGATACGCAGTATTTT.

This clone has just one count. This chain uses TRBV13 with TRBJ2-5; 14 positions agree with TRBD2. The germline gives CDR1 PRHDT, CDR2 FYEKMQ (reference sequence). This CDR3 spans 16 amino acids. The junction had 7 bases not matched to a gene; V was cut back by 5 bases and J by 5 bases. The CDR3: CASSVRLAGGRETQYF. The CDR3 DNA follows: TGTGCCAGCAGCGTCCGACTAGCGGGGGGGCGGGAGACCCAGTACTTC.